Below are 29 T cell receptor beta chains sequenced from a single sample in a study of blood T cells in healthy people across ages. Alongside a J-beta primer mix, a sample-barcoded 5' primer served in a second PCR lasting roughly 6 to 11 cycles. TCRdb re-derived calls from the 5' RACE reads in MiXCR, one entry per CDR3 protein. This sample yields 850,000 to 1,100,000 distinct CDR3 sequences, of which 35% to 45% are seen a single time; roughly 14% belongs to the top ten. The sequenced sample was blood. The receptors here all came from a man between 18 and 29 years old in good health.

To note about this clonotype: A read error may be the cause here, since a much bigger clone is one base away. The CDR3 nucleotides are TGCGCCAGCAGTCCCAATAGCGGCGGGGAGGATGAGCAGTTCTTC. This translates into CASSPNSGGEDEQFF. V usage is TRBV4-3 and J usage is TRBJ2-1, with D perhaps TRBD2 (6 bases). The germline CDR1 and CDR2 sequences are LGHNA and YSLEER. The CDR3 is made up of 15 amino acids. Trimming cost V 6 bases and J 8 bases, with 20 bases left between them.

The CDR3 loop is CASSLVALAYNEQFF. The CDR3 bases are TGTGCCAGCAGCTTAGTGGCCCTAGCCTACAATGAGCAGTTCTTC. The V and J genes are TRBV7-9 and TRBJ2-1, with D hard to call. Looked up from germline, CDR1 is SEHNR and CDR2 is FQNEAQ (reference sequence). The V and J ends lost 1 base and 2 bases respectively, with 9 bases between them. This CDR3 is 15 amino acids long.

Comment on this clonotype: One end of the junction fails to match germline, which may point to a read error. The CDR3 DNA sequence: TGTGCCAGCAGCTTGTTGGCAGCTAACCAAGAGATCCAGTACTTC. Encoded protein: CASSLLAANQEIQYF. The chain carries TRBV5-6 and TRBJ2-5; D call uncertain. This CDR3 region has 15 residues. Germline V lookup: CDR1 SGHDT, CDR2 YYEEEE.

The table lists this clonotype with many counts. The V call is TRBV5-6, the J call TRBJ2-7; TRBD1 agrees at 7 bases. The CDR3 has 14 residues. V dropped 7 bases and J dropped 3; count of bases not matched to a gene: 10. From germline, CDR1 is SGHDT and CDR2 YYEEEE. CDR3 bases: TGTGCCAGCGGGAACCGGGACAGCTTCTACGAGCAGTACTTC. This sequence encodes CASGNRDSFYEQYF. Complete variable domain (other parts from reference TRBV5-6 and TRBJ2-7): DAGVTQSPTHLIKTRGQQVTLRCSPKSGHDTVSWYQQALGQGPQFIFQYYEEEERQRGNFPDRFSGHQFPNYSSELNVNALLLGDSALYLCASGNRDSFYEQYFGPGTRLTVT.

This clonotype was seen a handful of times. The chain combines TRBV2 with TRBJ2-3, with 9 nucleotides matching TRBD2. Germline CDR1 is SNHLY and CDR2 is FYNNEI. CDR3 size: 15 residues. Trimming removed 8 bases from V and 1 base from J; junction bases left unmatched: 7. The CDR3 DNA reads TGTGCCAGCCGCCCAGCGGGGGGAGGCACAGATACGCAGTATTTT. It specifies CASRPAGGGTDTQYF.

This clonotype appeared a few times. The chain joins TRBV7-8 to TRBJ1-5, with D hard to call. CDR3 length equals 16 residues. Germline lookup yields CDR1 SGHVS and CDR2 FQNEAQ. V was clipped by 5 bases and J by 1 base, with 15 bases between them. The CDR3 DNA reads TGTGCCAGCAGCCCAGGAGGTCGGCGGAGCAATCAGCCCCAGCATTTT. It specifies CASSPGGRRSNQPQHF. The full variable domain, with the rest looked up from reference TRBV7-8 and TRBJ1-5, is GAGVSQSPRYKVAKRGQDVALRCDPISGHVSLFWYQQALGQGPEFLTYFQNEAQLDKSGLPSDRFFAERPEGSVSTLKIQRTQQEDSAVYLCASSPGGRRSNQPQHFGDGTRLSIL.

V and J are TRBV5-6 and TRBJ2-7; perhaps TRBD2 as D (5 bases). The V gene's germline CDR1 is SGHDT and CDR2 YYEEEE. Trimming took off 3 bases at V and 7 bases at J, with 20 bases between the two ends. This CDR3 contains 15 residues. CDR3 residues: CASSSIPTGYNEQYF. Here the CDR3 DNA reads TGTGCCAGCAGCTCTATACCTACGGGATACAATGAGCAGTACTTC.

The chain carries TRBV6-6 and TRBJ2-3; 9 bases are a match to TRBD1. V lost 7 bases and J lost 3; bases outside the gene matches: 8. This CDR3 is built from 15 residues. The germline V gene has CDR1 MNHNY and CDR2 SVGAGI (reference sequence). The CDR3 loop reads CASIRGQGRTDTQYF. CDR3 in DNA: TGTGCCAGCATCAGGGGACAGGGTAGAACAGATACGCAGTATTTT.

J is TRBJ2-2 and V is TRBV29-1; TRBD1 is a possible D gene (6 bases). The CDR3 covers 14 residues. Germline values: CDR1 SQVTM, CDR2 ANQGSEA. Trimming stripped 4 bases from V and 2 bases from J, with 11 bases between. The CDR3 spells CSVGGRGNTGELFF. In DNA form, the CDR3 reads TGCAGCGTTGGAGGCAGGGGAAACACCGGGGAGCTGTTTTTT.

The chain carries TRBV20-1 and TRBJ1-1, with 8 positions matching TRBD1. The V and J ends lost 4 bases and 6 bases, in that order; junction bases with no gene match: 4. CDR3 length: 12 amino acids. CDR1 DFQATT and CDR2 SNEGSKA come from the germline V gene (reference sequence). The CDR3, as DNA: TGCAGTGCTATGGACAGGGACGCTGAAGCTTTCTTT. The encoded protein is CSAMDRDAEAFF.

The chain employs TRBV12-3 or TRBV12-4 and TRBJ2-1; the D is unclear. This CDR3 comprises 15 residues. Trimming cost V 2 bases and J 0 bases, with 8 bases left between them. CDR3 DNA: TGTGCCAGCAGTTTATTTCAAAGCTCCTACAATGAGCAGTTCTTC. Encoded protein: CASSLFQSSYNEQFF.

The chain has TRBV21-1 and TRBJ1-2. TRBV21-1 is tagged as a pseudogene. The CDR3 totals 14 residues. This CDR3 is CASSIRQGWDGYTF. CDR3 nucleotides: TGTGCCAGCAGCATTCGGCAGGGATGGGATGGCTACACCTTC.

This chain connects TRBV4-3 to TRBJ1-1; D remains ambiguous. The germline gives CDR1 LGHNA, CDR2 YSLEER. Trimming shortened V by 0 bases and J by 3 bases, and 20 bases separated the two germline ends. The CDR3 extends over 18 amino acids. This CDR3 is CASSQEHGGFQADTEAFF. The CDR3 DNA reads as TGCGCCAGCAGCCAAGAACACGGTGGTTTTCAGGCGGACACTGAAGCTTTCTTT.

V is TRBV20-1 and J is TRBJ1-2, with D perhaps TRBD1 (6 bases). The CDR3 extends over 13 amino acids. Between the trimmed V and J ends, which lost 6 bases and 9 bases, there was a span of 20 bases. CDR1 is DFQATT, CDR2 SNEGSKA, per germline (reference sequence). CDR3 amino acids: CSATIRGRDSYTF. The CDR3 DNA reads TGCAGTGCAACCATTAGAGGCCGGGACAGCTACACCTTC.

This rearrangement joins TRBV4-1 to TRBJ2-1; D may be TRBD1 or TRBD2 (5 bases each). CDR3 length: 17 residues. Trimming took 0 bases from V and 6 from J, leaving 18 bases between them. CDR1 is MGHRA, CDR2 YSYEKL, per germline. In DNA form, the CDR3 reads TGCGCCAGCAGCCAAGAAAAACTGGGGCTAGCTTTCAATGAGCAGTTCTTC. It encodes CASSQEKLGLAFNEQFF.

The chain carries TRBV20-1 and TRBJ2-1; 8 nucleotides align to TRBD1. Germline CDR1 is DFQATT and CDR2 is SNEGSKA (reference sequence). The CDR3 length is 15 residues. J was trimmed by 3 bases and V by 3 bases; bases with no gene match: 7. In DNA form, the CDR3 reads TGCAGTGCTAGTGAGGGACAGGTGAGCTACAATGAGCAGTTCTTC. It specifies CSASEGQVSYNEQFF.

This clonotype appeared a single time. The rearrangement links TRBV5-1 to TRBJ1-1; TRBD1 aligns across 10 bases. Germline V lookup: CDR1 SGHRS, CDR2 YFSETQ. The CDR3 spans 16 residues. Trimming took 2 bases from V and 5 from J; bases not matched to a gene: 9. The CDR3 reads CASSFPTTGGRTEAFF. The CDR3, as DNA: TGCGCCAGCAGCTTCCCGACGACAGGGGGCCGAACTGAAGCTTTCTTT.

This clonotype has only a few counts. This sequence joins TRBV4-1 and TRBJ2-2; D is uncertain. V lost 2 bases and J 4 bases, leaving 2 bases between the germline ends. The germline gives CDR1 MGHRA, CDR2 YSYEKL. This CDR3 comprises 12 residues. The CDR3 protein is CASSQITGELFF. The CDR3 coding sequence is TGCGCCAGCAGCCAAATCACCGGGGAGCTGTTTTTT.

This chain connects TRBV4-1 to TRBJ1-1; the D gene is possibly TRBD1 (6 bases). Trimming left V 1 base short and J 1 base short, with 10 bases between. Germline assignment: CDR1 MGHRA and CDR2 YSYEKL. The length of the CDR3 is 15 residues. As DNA, the CDR3 is TGCGCCAGCAGCCAAGGCAGGGGCGGGAACACTGAAGCTTTCTTT. It yields the protein CASSQGRGGNTEAFF.

The chain carries TRBV12-3 or TRBV12-4 and TRBJ1-2, with a weak D call TRBD1 (5 bases). V dropped 3 bases and J dropped 8 bases, with 13 bases sitting between them. The CDR3 is made up of 13 amino acids. CDR3 sequence reads: CASSLVSGIGYTF. CDR3 nucleotides: TGTGCCAGCAGTTTGGTGTCAGGGATCGGCTACACCTTC.

There are a few counts of this clonotype. The rearrangement joins TRBV4-3 to TRBJ2-3; D is uncertain. The V and J ends lost 2 bases and 5 bases respectively, with 14 bases between them. Looked up from germline, CDR1 is LGHNA and CDR2 is YSLEER. The CDR3 is 15 amino acids. CDR3 bases: TGCGCCAGCAGCCAAAGTTACCGGAATGGAGATACGCAGTATTTT. It is translated as CASSQSYRNGDTQYF.

The rearrangement links TRBV3-1 to TRBJ2-1; TRBD1 agrees at 8 bases. Germline V gene lookup returns CDR1 LGHDT and CDR2 YNNKEL (reference sequence). This CDR3 comprises 16 residues. V shed 0 bases and J 7 bases; nucleotides not matched to a gene: 8. The CDR3 nucleotides read TGTGCCAGCAGCCAAGATTTTGCAGGGGGCGGGAATGAGCAGTTCTTC. This translates into CASSQDFAGGGNEQFF.

This CDR3 is CASSHTGQGIGEAFF. The CDR3 DNA follows: TGTGCCAGCAGTCACACTGGACAGGGGATAGGTGAAGCTTTCTTT. The V call is TRBV28, the J call TRBJ1-1; 9 nucleotides agree with TRBD1. This CDR3 has 15 amino acids. V lost 5 bases and J lost 7; bases outside the gene matches: 11. The germline V gene encodes CDR1 MDHEN and CDR2 SYDVKM.

This clonotype was found many times. The gene calls are TRBV4-3 and TRBJ2-3, with 8 positions matching TRBD1. V gave up 0 bases and J gave up 4 bases; unmatched junction bases: 12. Germline CDR1 and CDR2: LGHNA and YSLEER. This CDR3 comprises 18 residues. CDR3 sequence: CASSQDGSGGITPDTQYF. In nucleotides, the CDR3 is TGCGCCAGCAGCCAAGATGGGTCAGGGGGCATTACCCCAGATACGCAGTATTTT.

The chain has TRBV9 and TRBJ2-1, with 8 bases fitting TRBD2. CDR1 is SGDLS and CDR2 is YYNGEE in the germline V gene. The trim removed 0 bases at V and 10 bases at J, leaving 12 bases unmatched. The CDR3 contains 16 residues. The CDR3 DNA reads TGTGCCAGCAGCGTAGGTGGGACTAGTCAGGGTAGGGAGCAGTTCTTC. Residues: CASSVGGTSQGREQFF.

The chain combines TRBV20-1 with TRBJ2-1, with 7 nucleotides matching TRBD2. J was trimmed by 3 bases and V by 3 bases; bases with no gene match: 5. Germline CDR1 and CDR2: DFQATT and SNEGSKA (reference sequence). This CDR3 has 14 residues. The CDR3 coding sequence is TGCAGTGCTAGGCTAGCGGCCAACTACAATGAGCAGTTCTTC. Protein product: CSARLAANYNEQFF.

This clonotype has ten or more counts. V is TRBV5-1 and J is TRBJ1-1; D not certain. Per the germline V gene, CDR1 is SGHRS and CDR2 is YFSETQ. V was cut by 0 bases and J by 3 bases, with 3 bases left in between. CDR3 length: 12 amino acids. The CDR3 loop reads CASSLGDTEAFF. CDR3 nucleotides: TGCGCCAGCAGCTTGGGGGACACTGAAGCTTTCTTT.

This clonotype has just a few counts. This chain uses TRBV6-1 with TRBJ2-1; either TRBD1 or TRBD2 may supply D (6 bases each). This CDR3 has 15 residues. Germline values: CDR1 MNHNS, CDR2 SASEGT. Trimming cost V 3 bases and J 8 bases, with 17 bases left between them. CDR3 amino acids: CASSDKGGFMYEQFF. CDR3 bases: TGTGCCAGCAGTGATAAGGGGGGATTCATGTATGAGCAGTTCTTC.

The chain recombines TRBV7-9 with TRBJ1-6, with D possibly being TRBD1 (5 bases). The length of the CDR3 is 16 residues. Germline V gene sequence: CDR1 SEHNR, CDR2 FQNEAQ (reference sequence). V was shortened by 0 bases and J by 7 bases, with 13 bases between the two germline ends. As DNA, the CDR3 is TGTGCCAGCAGCTTAGCGATGGGGGGTCAGAATTCACCCCTCCACTTT. As protein: CASSLAMGGQNSPLHF.